The 21 T cell receptor beta chains reported below all come from one sample, sequenced in a study of T cells in women clearing cervical HPV infection. Measured with immunoSEQ multiplex PCR; TCRdb has only the in-frame clones, and not every one. Its clone listing holds about 40,000 clones. Sequencing input: blood buffy coat. All receptors derive from a woman aged 18-70 years with a cervical HPV16 infection that either progressed to CIN3+ or cleared (not recorded which).

About this clone itself: The read is 3 residues too short to cover the CDR3 end, so that end is filled in from the germline J gene. The chain combines TRBV2 with TRBJ1-1; 8 bases map to TRBD1. With V trimmed by 6 bases and J by 0 bases, 9 bases remained unmatched. In germline, CDR1 is SNHLY, CDR2 FYNNEI. The CDR3 has 16 amino acids. Here the CDR3 reads CASRSGGGGVNTEAFF. CDR3 bases read: TGTGCCAGCAGATCAGGGGGCGGAGGGGTGAACACTGAA.

CDR3 amino acids: CSVEAHLKEGYTF. The sequenced CDR3 bases are TGCAGCGTTGAGGCACACCTGAAAGAAGGC. The J gene is TRBJ1-2, the V gene TRBV29-1; no firm D call. The sequence runs out 3 residues before the end of the CDR3; the remainder is reconstructed from the germline J gene. Germline CDR1 is SQVTM and CDR2 is ANQGSEA. The CDR3 is 13 residues long.

Regarding this clone: The read ends 3 residues early relative to the CDR3; the germline J gene fills the gap. V is TRBV19 and J is TRBJ2-4; no clear D gene. Germline V CDR1 and CDR2: LNHDA, SQIVND (reference sequence). There are 13 residues in the CDR3. CDR3 DNA (partial): TGTGCCAGTAGTTTCAGCCTTAACTATGGT. Its translation is CASSFSLNYG. Given in full, the CDR3 is CASSFSLNYGQYF. Full variable domain (outside the CDR3, taken from reference TRBV19 and TRBJ2-4): DGGITQSPKYLFRKEGQNVTLSCEQNLNHDAMYWYRQDPGQGLRLIYYSQIVNDFQKGDIAEGYSVSREKKESFPLTVTSAQKNPTAFYLCASSFSLNYGQYFGAGTRLSVL.

With regard to this clone: The read terminates 3 residues before the CDR3 end, so the remaining end is supplied by the germline J gene. This sequence joins TRBV19 and TRBJ2-7; D remains unclear. V gave up 1 base and J gave up 3 bases, with 7 bases separating them. From germline, CDR1 is LNHDA and CDR2 SQIVND (reference sequence). This CDR3 comprises 13 residues. The CDR3 loop reads CASSIGRNYEQYF. CDR3 bases read: TGTGCCAGTAGTATAGGGCGGAACTACGAG.

A note on this clone: Read data end 3 residues before the CDR3 end; the end is taken from the germline J gene. The same CDR3 can be traced to other DNA sequences in this sample. V and J are TRBV6-2 or TRBV6-3 and TRBJ1-3; D is unresolved. This CDR3 has 14 residues. Trimming cost V 5 bases and J 8 bases, with 16 bases left between them. Germline CDR1 and CDR2: MNHEY and SVGEGT. CDR3 region: CASSRRQARDTIYF. The CDR3 bases that were read are TGTGCCAGCAGTCGTCGACAAGCGCGGGACACC.

Of note for this clone: The read terminates 3 residues ahead of where the CDR3 ends, so the germline J gene completes it. The chain couples TRBV19 to TRBJ1-1, with D unresolved. Looked up from germline, CDR1 is LNHDA and CDR2 is SQIVND (reference sequence). This CDR3 region has 13 residues. The sequenced CDR3 bases are TGTGCCAGAACGAAGCAGGCCCACGACGAG. Translated, it gives CARTKQAHDE. The CDR3 in its entirety is CARTKQAHDEAFF.

As concerns this clone: The read finishes 3 residues shy of the CDR3 end, and the germline J gene is used to complete it. The V call is TRBV7-9, the J call TRBJ1-2; D is undetermined. The CDR3 runs 15 residues. Per germline, CDR1 SEHNR and CDR2 FQNEAQ (reference sequence). The covered CDR3 bases are TGTGCCAGCAGCTTAGTAACCGGTTATGTAGAGAGC. It specifies CASSLVTGYVES. The whole CDR3 protein reads CASSLVTGYVESYTF.

Concerning this clone: With the read ending 3 residues before the CDR3 end, the germline J gene is used to fill in that end. J is TRBJ2-4 and V is TRBV19; D is ambiguous. CDR1 is LNHDA and CDR2 is SQIVND in the germline V gene (reference sequence). The CDR3 runs to 13 residues. Partial CDR3 DNA: TGTGCCAGTAGTCCAAACCTCAACTATGGT. It is translated as CASSPNLNYG. The entire CDR3 protein reads CASSPNLNYGQYF.

As regards this clone: The CDR3 end is not reached by the read, which stops 3 residues before it; the germline J gene fills it in. V usage is TRBV18 and J usage is TRBJ2-5, with D perhaps assigned TRBD1 or TRBD2 (5 bases each). Germline CDR1 KGHSH, CDR2 LQKENI. The V gene lost 3 bases and the J gene lost 4 bases, with 12 bases spanning the gap. CDR3 length equals 14 residues. CDR3 sequence: CASSPFLRGETQYF. The covered CDR3 bases are TGTGCCAGCTCACCCTTTCTGAGGGGAGAGACC.

As regards this clone: The read terminates 3 residues ahead of where the CDR3 ends, so the germline J gene completes it. This chain uses TRBV19 with TRBJ2-2; D possibly matches TRBD1 or TRBD2 (5 bases each). This CDR3 is 12 amino acids long. Germline CDR1 is LNHDA and CDR2 is SQIVND (reference sequence). Incomplete CDR3 DNA: TGTGCCACGGGATCTGGGGCCAACGTG. Protein: CATGSGANV. The entire CDR3 is CATGSGANVLFF.

Points on this clone: The sequenced fragment ends 3 residues before the CDR3 boundary, so the rest is inferred from the germline J gene. The rearrangement joins TRBV19 to TRBJ1-2, with unresolved D. CDR1 is LNHDA, CDR2 SQIVND, per germline (reference sequence). CDR3 length: 13 amino acids. The CDR3 sequence is CASSETPAGDYTF. CDR3 bases read: TGTGCCAGTAGTGAGACCCCGGCGGGCGAC.

In the case of this clone: Sequencing ends 3 residues short of the CDR3 end; the germline J gene provides the rest. The V call is TRBV5-6, the J call TRBJ1-4, with no clear D. Germline CDR1 reads SGHDT; CDR2 reads YYEEEE. The CDR3 runs 14 residues. V shed 1 base and J shed 0 bases, with 4 bases lying between them. CDR3 region: CASSLIATNEKLFF. The sequenced CDR3 bases are TGTGCCAGCAGCTTGATCGCAACTAATGAAAAA. Looking up the rest from reference TRBV5-6 and TRBJ1-4 gives the full variable domain: DAGVTQSPTHLIKTRGQQVTLRCSPKSGHDTVSWYQQALGQGPQFIFQYYEEEERQRGNFPDRFSGHQFPNYSSELNVNALLLGDSALYLCASSLIATNEKLFFGSGTQLSVL.

Note on this clone: The read ends 3 residues early relative to the CDR3; the germline J gene fills the gap. The chain links TRBV6-1 to TRBJ2-7; 14 bases line up with TRBD2. CDR1 is MNHNS, CDR2 SASEGT, per germline. This CDR3 has 15 amino acids. V shed 4 bases, J shed 4 bases, and the junction held 3 bases outside the gene matches. The CDR3 DNA, read in part, is TGTGCCAGCAGTGGGAGGACTAGCGGGAGGTACGAG. Translated, it gives CASSGRTSGRYE. The CDR3 as a whole reads CASSGRTSGRYEQYF.

Comments on this clone: The read gets to within 3 residues of the CDR3 end, and the germline J gene fills in the rest. V usage is TRBV9 and J usage is TRBJ2-5, with D tentatively TRBD1 (5 bases). The germline CDR1 and CDR2 sequences are SGDLS and YYNGEE. The CDR3 sequence is 17 residues long. V shed 0 bases and J shed 2 bases, with 17 bases lying between them. Partial CDR3 DNA: TGTGCCAGCAGCGTAGGTCTCCTCGGGCGGACACAAGAGACC. Its translation: CASSVGLLGRTQET. The whole CDR3 sequence reads CASSVGLLGRTQETQYF.

Regarding this clone: The read gets to within 3 residues of the CDR3 end, and the germline J gene fills in the rest. The J gene is TRBJ2-1, the V gene TRBV13; 7 nucleotides match TRBD2. CDR1 and CDR2 (germline): PRHDT, FYEKMQ (reference sequence). The length of the CDR3 is 16 residues. The J segment lost 5 bases and the V segment lost 5 bases, leaving 12 bases of the junction unmatched. The CDR3 DNA, read in part, is TGTGCCAGCAGCCAGATACAAAGCGGGAACCACAATGAG. Its translation is CASSQIQSGNHNE. The whole CDR3 is CASSQIQSGNHNEQFF.

A note on this clone: The CDR3 end falls 3 residues outside the read, so it is completed with the germline J gene. The gene calls are TRBV11-2 and TRBJ2-1, with D possibly being TRBD2 (6 bases). The germline V and J ends were trimmed by 3 bases and 1 base, with 10 bases remaining between them. CDR1 is SGHAT, CDR2 FQNNGV, per germline. The CDR3 length is 15 residues. This chain's CDR3 is CASSFRGDSYNEQFF. The sequenced CDR3 bases are TGTGCCAGCAGCTTCCGCGGGGATTCCTACAATGAG.

For this clone: The read terminates 3 residues ahead of where the CDR3 ends, so the germline J gene completes it. The chain is built from TRBV20-1 and TRBJ2-3, with TRBD1 as a possible D gene (6 bases). CDR3 length: 16 residues. The germline V gene has CDR1 DFQATT and CDR2 SNEGSKA (reference sequence). The CDR3 DNA, read in part, is TGCAGTGCTAGAGACGTACAGGGCGGCGACAATCAGCCG. Protein sequence: CSARDVQGGDNQP. In full, the CDR3 is CSARDVQGGDNQPQYF.

Regarding this clone: The CDR3 end falls 3 residues outside the read, so it is completed with the germline J gene. The chain carries TRBV7-2 and TRBJ2-3; D might be TRBD1 (6 bases). The CDR3 loop spans 14 amino acids. The germline V gene encodes CDR1 SGHTA and CDR2 FQGNSA. CDR3 region: CASSFQGSQETQYF. The sequenced CDR3 bases are TGTGCCAGCAGCTTTCAGGGGTCACAAGAGACG.

Comments on this clone: Other nucleotide sequences in the sample specify the same CDR3. The sequenced part of the CDR3 DNA is TGTGCCAGCTCACCGAGTACAGGGGGCGGTGGAAACACC. Protein product: CASSPSTGGGGNT. The CDR3 reads in full as CASSPSTGGGGNTIYF. V gene TRBV18 combines with J gene TRBJ1-3; TRBD1 matches 9 bases. The CDR3 is cut off 3 residues early in the read; its end comes from the germline J gene. J gave up 3 bases and V 3 bases, and 6 bases lay outside the gene matches. CDR3 length equals 16 residues. CDR1 is KGHSH and CDR2 is LQKENI in the germline V gene. The whole variable domain, filled in from reference TRBV18 and TRBJ1-3, reads NAGVMQNPRHLVRRRGQEARLRCSPMKGHSHVYWYRQLPEEGLKFMVYLQKENIIDESGMPKERFSAEFPKEGPSILRIQQVVRGDSAAYFCASSPSTGGGGNTIYFGEGSWLTVV.

As concerns this clone: The read comes to an end 3 residues before the CDR3 does, leaving the germline J gene to fill in the end. The rearrangement joins TRBV7-3 to TRBJ1-2; D is uncertain. The V gene's germline CDR1 is SGHTA and CDR2 FQGTGA. The CDR3 runs 16 residues. Partial CDR3 DNA: TGTGCCAGCAGCCCTCCTCCTAGCGGGAGTTACAATGAC. Translating gives CASSPPPSGSYND. In full, the CDR3 reads CASSPPPSGSYNDYTF.

Notes on this clone: Read sequence stops 3 residues before the CDR3 end, and the germline J gene provides the missing end. The chain is built from TRBV5-5 and TRBJ1-4, with D hard to call. There are 15 residues in the CDR3. The ends were cut back, 0 bases at V and 6 bases at J, with 12 bases in the middle. Germline V gene sequence: CDR1 SGHKS, CDR2 YYEKEE (reference sequence). The part of the CDR3 DNA that was read is TGTGCCAGCAGCTTGGTGGTCGCAGTTGATGAAAAA. Translating gives CASSLVVAVDEK. The entire CDR3 is CASSLVVAVDEKLFF.